The T cell receptor beta chain under discussion was sequenced for a study of post-analysis software for immune sequencing data. Study-wide findings and caveats: Controls showed lower frequencies than patients for roughly 5 TRBV segments, and TRBV5-6, TRBV5-1 and TRBV20-1 were among these.

Of note for this clonotype: Its antigen is not known.

The authors incorporated unique molecular identifiers into the TCR beta cDNA libraries. Input populations of about 1 to 11 million T cells gave rise to some 500,000 cDNA molecules. MiXCR was run by TCRdb on the PCR reads, yielding one entry per CDR3 protein. Among 700,000 to 800,000 distinct CDR3 sequences listed, around 27% were seen once. The CDR3 extends over 15 amino acids. Germline CDR1 and CDR2: KGHDR and SFDVKD. The ends lost 7 bases at V and 4 bases at J; junction bases unmatched: 6. The V and J genes are TRBV24-1 and TRBJ2-6; 7 bases are shared with TRBD1. The TCR sequence derives from a girl between 10 and 17 years old with multiple sclerosis. The sequenced material came from blood. In DNA form, the CDR3 reads TGTGCCACCAGAGCACAGGGGTCGGGGGCCAACGTCCTGACTTTC. Amino acid sequence: CATRAQGSGANVLTF.